The TCR beta chain described here comes from a study of T cell responses to AZD1222 COVID-19 vaccine. The trim removed 4 bases at V and 0 bases at J, leaving 9 bases unmatched. CDR3 length equals 18 residues. The germline V gene has CDR1 MNHEY and CDR2 SMNVEV (reference sequence). Assay: immunoSEQ multiplex PCR; the TCRdb copy retains only in-frame clones and omits some. This table holds about 76,000 clones, roughly 90% found once. The study, taken as a whole, reports: Researchers report vaccine-associated CD4 TCRs spanning spike, with dominance at 160-218 and 743-854. At study baseline, merely roughly 6 AZD1222 recipients were seropositive. Every sample of the repertoires postdated the peak T cell response.

This clone was seen only a few times. What it binds is unknown. Sequenced here: peripheral blood, sampled on day 0 of AZD1222 vaccination. This receptor was identified in an adult in good health. The chain couples TRBV27 to TRBJ2-1; TRBD2 aligns across 10 bases. CDR3 amino acids: CASSSPGLARSSYNEQFF. DNA of the CDR3: TGTGCCAGCAGTTCCCCGGGACTAGCGCGGAGCTCCTACAATGAGCAGTTCTTC.